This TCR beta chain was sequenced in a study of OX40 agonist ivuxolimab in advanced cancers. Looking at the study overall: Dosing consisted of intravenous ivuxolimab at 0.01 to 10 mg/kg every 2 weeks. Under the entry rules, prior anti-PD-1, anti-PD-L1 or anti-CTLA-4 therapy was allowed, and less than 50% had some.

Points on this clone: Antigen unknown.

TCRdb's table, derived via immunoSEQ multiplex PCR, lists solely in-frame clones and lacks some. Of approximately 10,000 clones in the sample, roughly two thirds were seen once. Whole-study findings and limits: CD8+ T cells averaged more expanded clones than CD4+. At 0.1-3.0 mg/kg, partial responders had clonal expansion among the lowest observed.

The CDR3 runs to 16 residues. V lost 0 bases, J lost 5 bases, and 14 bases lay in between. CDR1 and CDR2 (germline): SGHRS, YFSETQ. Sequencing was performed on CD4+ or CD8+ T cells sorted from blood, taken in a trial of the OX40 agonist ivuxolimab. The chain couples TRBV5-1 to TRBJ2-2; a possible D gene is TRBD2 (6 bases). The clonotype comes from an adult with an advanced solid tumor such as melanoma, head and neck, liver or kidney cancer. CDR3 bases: TGCGCCAGCAGCTTGGACACTAGCAGACGAACCGGGGAGCTGTTTTTT. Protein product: CASSLDTSRRTGELFF.